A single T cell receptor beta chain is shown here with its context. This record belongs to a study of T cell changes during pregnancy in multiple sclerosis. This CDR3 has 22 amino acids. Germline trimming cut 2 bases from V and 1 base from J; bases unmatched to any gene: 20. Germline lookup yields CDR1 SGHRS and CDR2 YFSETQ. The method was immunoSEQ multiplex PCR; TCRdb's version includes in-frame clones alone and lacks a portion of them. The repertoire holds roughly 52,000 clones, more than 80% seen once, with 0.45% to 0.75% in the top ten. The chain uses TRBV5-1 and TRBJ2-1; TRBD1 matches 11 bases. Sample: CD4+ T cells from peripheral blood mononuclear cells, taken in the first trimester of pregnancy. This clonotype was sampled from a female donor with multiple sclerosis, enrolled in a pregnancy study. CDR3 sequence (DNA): TGCGCCAGCAGCTTCTTGGTCCGCTTACCGGGACAGGGGGACGCTTCCTACAATGAGCAGTTCTTC. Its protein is CASSFLVRLPGQGDASYNEQFF.